The clone carrying this TCR beta chain appeared a few times. The record originates from a study of T cell repertoires in ileal Crohn's disease. Method: immunoSEQ multiplex PCR; TCRdb's copy keeps in-frame clones and lacks some. This table has roughly 8,500 clones, approximately 79% appearing once. Time point meaning: neoterminal ileum biopsy at postoperative endoscopy, about 6 months after surgery. The CDR3 runs to 14 residues. With 5 bases removed from V and 1 base from J, the gap between germline ends came to 11 bases. The V gene's germline CDR1 is MNHNS and CDR2 SASEGT. The sequenced sample was ileal tissue. This TCR derives from an adult with Crohn's disease. This chain joins TRBV6-1 and TRBJ1-1; D uncertain. The CDR3 DNA sequence: TGTGCCAGCAGTCGGGAGGGATCGAACACTGAAGCTTTCTTT. It codes for CASSREGSNTEAFF.